The 30 T cell receptor beta chains reported below all come from one sample, sequenced in a study of T-cell memory formation after mild COVID-19. TCRdb passed the 5' RACE reads through MiXCR, listing each CDR3 protein once. In the table there are a few hundred thousand distinct CDR3 sequences, around 19% of which are singletons. Sequenced input: PBMCs or a T cell subset sorted from them (not recorded which). Receptors originate from a man aged 18 to 35 who had mild COVID-19 (a few samples of this study predate the infection). Cell type and time point are not known.

The chain links TRBV14 to TRBJ2-3; D gene uncertain. Germline lookup yields CDR1 SGHDN and CDR2 FVKESK. The CDR3 runs to 13 residues. The V gene lost 1 base and the J gene lost 10 bases, with 12 bases spanning the gap. CDR3 residues: CASSQGPGNPQYF. The CDR3 region has the DNA TGTGCCAGCAGCCAAGGTCCCGGAAATCCGCAGTATTTT.

There are a few counts of this clonotype. V is TRBV20-1 and J is TRBJ1-1; maybe TRBD1 (5 bases). CDR1 is DFQATT and CDR2 is SNEGSKA in the germline V gene (reference sequence). The V end lost 6 bases, the J end lost 1 base, and 15 bases lay between the germline ends. The CDR3 is 14 amino acids. CDR3 nucleotides: TGCAGTGCCGAAATGGGGACGAAGAACACTGAAGCTTTCTTT. It codes for CSAEMGTKNTEAFF.

This clonotype was picked up a small number of times. The chain employs TRBV7-9 and TRBJ2-3; 11 nucleotides align to TRBD2. Per the germline V gene, CDR1 is SEHNR and CDR2 is FQNEAQ (reference sequence). The CDR3 runs to 16 residues. Trimming at V came to 4 bases and at J to 2 bases, leaving 5 bases not matched to a gene. The CDR3 spells CASSSRLAGTTDTQYF. DNA for the CDR3: TGTGCCAGCAGCTCCAGACTAGCGGGGACCACAGATACGCAGTATTTT.

The chain links TRBV10-3 to TRBJ2-1; TRBD1 or TRBD2 may be the D gene (5 bases each). The CDR3 totals 14 residues. CDR1 is ENHRY and CDR2 is SYGVKD in the germline V gene. Trimming removed 11 bases at V and 7 bases at J, with 21 bases between. The CDR3 coding sequence is TGTGCCGCCTCTGAGGGGTCGGGGTGGAATGAGCAGTTCTTC. Amino acid sequence: CAASEGSGWNEQFF.

This clonotype has only a few counts. The rearrangement uses TRBV7-9 and TRBJ2-7, with D unresolved. The CDR3 is 11 residues long. Germline loops: CDR1 SEHNR, CDR2 FQNEAQ (reference sequence). V lost 8 bases, J lost 0 bases, and 5 bases lay in between. This CDR3 is CASASSYEQYV. In nucleotides, the CDR3 is TGTGCCAGCGCAAGCTCCTACGAGCAGTACGTC.

V usage is TRBV12-3 or TRBV12-4 and J usage is TRBJ2-3, with D possibly being TRBD2 (5 bases). V shed 4 bases and J shed 2 bases, with 13 bases lying between them. The length of the CDR3 is 15 residues. CDR3 residues: CASSSDWTPTDTQYF. DNA of the CDR3: TGTGCCAGCAGTTCGGACTGGACCCCCACAGATACGCAGTATTTT.

The table lists this clonotype with a few counts. This sequence joins TRBV20-1 and TRBJ2-4; either TRBD1 or TRBD2 may supply D (6 bases each). Germline CDR1 reads DFQATT; CDR2 reads SNEGSKA (reference sequence). V dropped 6 bases and J dropped 7 bases, with 22 bases sitting between them. This CDR3 is 15 amino acids long. The CDR3 DNA reads as TGCAGTGCCAAGGACAGTTCGGGGGTTGGGAACATTCAGTACTTC. Translated, it gives CSAKDSSGVGNIQYF.

Only a few counts were recorded for this clonotype. The V call is TRBV10-3, the J call TRBJ2-2, with D hard to call. The V end lost 3 bases, the J end lost 0 bases, and 2 bases lay between the germline ends. CDR3 length: 13 amino acids. In germline, CDR1 is ENHRY, CDR2 SYGVKD. The CDR3 spells CAISEANTGELFF. The CDR3, as DNA: TGTGCCATCAGTGAAGCGAACACCGGGGAGCTGTTTTTT.

The rearrangement links TRBV20-1 to TRBJ1-5, with D unresolved. Germline CDR1 DFQATT, CDR2 SNEGSKA (reference sequence). The CDR3 runs 13 residues. V shed 5 bases and J shed 5 bases, with 13 bases lying between them. The CDR3 DNA sequence: TGCAGTGCTGCCACGGGTAGGGATCAGCCCCAGCATTTT. Protein: CSAATGRDQPQHF.

This clonotype was seen once. For the CDR3, the DNA is TGCGCCAGCAGCTTGGGTTCGTCGGGGTCTGAGCAGTTCTTC. It yields the protein CASSLGSSGSEQFF. This sequence joins TRBV5-1 and TRBJ2-1, with D tentatively TRBD2 (5 bases). The CDR3 spans 14 residues. Trimming removed 0 bases at V and 9 bases at J, with 13 bases between. Germline values: CDR1 SGHRS, CDR2 YFSETQ.

This chain joins TRBV5-1 and TRBJ2-3, with 11 bases aligning to TRBD2. Germline CDR1 reads SGHRS; CDR2 reads YFSETQ. This CDR3 is built from 16 residues. Trimming took 0 bases from V and 6 from J; bases not matched to a gene: 6. The chain's CDR3 is CASSLALAGGLDTQYF. The CDR3 DNA is TGCGCCAGCAGCTTGGCCCTAGCGGGGGGCCTGGATACGCAGTATTTT.

Only a few counts were recorded for this clonotype. The CDR3 DNA reads as TGCAGCGTTGAAGATTGGACAGATACGCAGTATTTT. Translating gives CSVEDWTDTQYF. This chain joins TRBV29-1 and TRBJ2-3; D is unresolved. This CDR3 region has 12 residues. V lost 0 bases and J 3 bases, leaving 4 bases between the germline ends. Germline V gene lookup returns CDR1 SQVTM and CDR2 ANQGSEA.

The chain joins TRBV5-6 to TRBJ2-5; D is undetermined. This CDR3 is 15 amino acids long. V was trimmed by 0 bases and J by 7 bases, leaving 16 bases between them. Germline V lookup: CDR1 SGHDT, CDR2 YYEEEE. Here the CDR3 reads CASSLAGPVDATQYF. The CDR3 region has the DNA TGTGCCAGCAGCTTGGCCGGACCGGTTGACGCGACCCAGTACTTC. The complete variable domain, with remaining parts taken from reference TRBV5-6 and TRBJ2-5, reads DAGVTQSPTHLIKTRGQQVTLRCSPKSGHDTVSWYQQALGQGPQFIFQYYEEEERQRGNFPDRFSGHQFPNYSSELNVNALLLGDSALYLCASSLAGPVDATQYFGPGTRLLVL.

This clonotype has just one count. The V gene is TRBV7-6, the J gene TRBJ1-3; D perhaps matches TRBD1 (5 bases). From germline, CDR1 is SGHVS and CDR2 FNYEAQ. There are 21 residues in the CDR3. Trimming stripped 1 base from V and 0 bases from J, with 25 bases between. In DNA form, the CDR3 reads TGTGCCAGCAGCTTAGAAGCTCCGGAGGGGCTGCTACTATCCTCTGGAAACACCATATATTTT. This encodes CASSLEAPEGLLLSSGNTIYF.

The CDR3 loop reads CASSLDRENTEAFF. The CDR3 nucleotides are TGTGCCAGCAGCCTGGACAGAGAGAACACTGAAGCTTTCTTT. This rearrangement joins TRBV7-2 to TRBJ1-1; TRBD1 is a possible D gene (6 bases). The V gene lost 5 bases and the J gene lost 1 base, with 11 bases spanning the gap. The CDR3 extends over 14 amino acids. The germline V gene has CDR1 SGHTA and CDR2 FQGNSA. The full variable domain, completed using reference TRBV7-2 and TRBJ1-1, is GAGVSQSPSNKVTEKGKDVELRCDPISGHTALYWYRQSLGQGLEFLIYFQGNSAPDKSGLPSDRFSAERTGGSVSTLTIQRTQQEDSAVYLCASSLDRENTEAFFGQGTRLTVV.

This clonotype was picked up a small number of times. This chain joins TRBV5-1 and TRBJ2-5; D uncertain. This CDR3 comprises 12 residues. V dropped 1 base and J dropped 2 bases, with 3 bases sitting between them. In germline, CDR1 is SGHRS, CDR2 YFSETQ. The CDR3: CASSLWQETQYF. The CDR3 bases are TGCGCCAGCAGCTTGTGGCAAGAGACCCAGTACTTC.

The V and J genes are TRBV12-3 or TRBV12-4 and TRBJ1-2, with a weak D call TRBD1 (5 bases). The CDR3 consists of 14 residues. Between the trimmed V and J ends, which lost 5 bases and 2 bases, there was a span of 12 bases. CDR3 in amino acids: CASSPTGSNYGYTF. The CDR3 DNA follows: TGTGCCAGCAGTCCCACAGGATCCAACTATGGCTACACCTTC.

This clonotype was seen a few times. The CDR3 sequence: CASKTGSVTDTQYF. The CDR3 DNA reads TGCGCCAGCAAGACAGGGAGCGTCACAGATACGCAGTATTTT. The chain is built from TRBV5-1 and TRBJ2-3; 7 bases fit TRBD1. The CDR3 runs to 14 residues. Germline V gives CDR1 SGHRS, CDR2 YFSETQ. V was pared by 6 bases and J by 2 bases, with 6 bases of the junction left unmatched.

This clonotype was counted ten times or more. This chain uses TRBV9 with TRBJ2-2, with a tentative D call TRBD2 (5 bases). The germline V gene encodes CDR1 SGDLS and CDR2 YYNGEE. The CDR3 has 16 amino acids. Trimming removed 4 bases at V and 4 bases at J, with 17 bases between. CDR3 bases: TGTGCCAGCAGCCCCCGCGCGGGTGCGGGCACCGGGGAGCTGTTTTTT. Its protein product is CASSPRAGAGTGELFF.

The chain links TRBV7-6 to TRBJ2-5, with D unclear. V was shortened by 5 bases and J by 7 bases, with 14 bases between the two germline ends. Germline V gene sequence: CDR1 SGHVS, CDR2 FNYEAQ. The CDR3 sequence is 13 residues long. CDR3 DNA sequence: TGTGCCAGCAGCCCTGACGCGATCGGGACCCAGTACTTC. Protein: CASSPDAIGTQYF.

This clonotype was observed a single time. The rearrangement links TRBV5-5 to TRBJ1-1; D call uncertain. The CDR3 is made up of 15 amino acids. Germline CDR1 SGHKS, CDR2 YYEKEE (reference sequence). V dropped 6 bases and J dropped 6 bases, with 21 bases sitting between them. In DNA form, the CDR3 reads TGTGCCAGCACCCAAACCAGTCGTCTATGGGCTGAAGCTTTCTTT. Amino acids: CASTQTSRLWAEAFF.

This chain links TRBV12-3 or TRBV12-4 with TRBJ2-1; the D is unclear. V lost 1 base to trimming and J lost 12 bases, with 16 bases between them. The CDR3 runs to 14 residues. CDR3 nucleotide sequence: TGTGCCAGCAGTTTAGGGGCAGACCCGCTTGGGCAGTTCTTC. The encoded protein is CASSLGADPLGQFF.

This chain connects TRBV4-1 to TRBJ1-1; tentative D call: TRBD1 (5 bases). Trimming left V 1 base short and J 2 bases short, with 8 bases between. Germline V gene sequence: CDR1 MGHRA, CDR2 YSYEKL. The CDR3 contains 14 residues. For the CDR3, the DNA is TGCGCCAGCAGCCAAGTTGACAGAAACACTGAAGCTTTCTTT. Its protein is CASSQVDRNTEAFF.

The rearrangement joins TRBV20-1 to TRBJ2-7; perhaps TRBD2 as D (6 bases). The V gene's germline CDR1 is DFQATT and CDR2 SNEGSKA (reference sequence). V was pared by 6 bases and J by 6 bases, with 18 bases between. This CDR3 contains 13 residues. As DNA, the CDR3 is TGCAGTGCCGCCTACCCTGGGACTTCCGAGCAGTACGTC. It translates to CSAAYPGTSEQYV.

In this sample, this clonotype turned up a few times. V is TRBV9 and J is TRBJ1-1; no clear D gene. CDR1 SGDLS and CDR2 YYNGEE come from the germline V gene. The CDR3 length is 16 residues. With 2 bases removed from V and 3 bases from J, the gap between germline ends came to 17 bases. The DNA of the CDR3 is TGTGCCAGCAGCGTCCAGGCCGAAAACGGGGACACTGAAGCTTTCTTT. It encodes CASSVQAENGDTEAFF.

This clonotype was observed a few times. This rearrangement joins TRBV9 to TRBJ2-6; TRBD1 aligns across 9 bases. V dropped 4 bases and J dropped 0; count of bases not matched to a gene: 5. This CDR3 contains 17 residues. CDR1 and CDR2 from the germline V gene are SGDLS and YYNGEE. CDR3 sequence: CASSSGQGYSGANVLTF. The CDR3 bases are TGTGCCAGCAGCTCGGGACAGGGCTACTCTGGGGCCAACGTCCTGACTTTC.

This rearrangement joins TRBV7-8 to TRBJ1-2, with D possibly being TRBD1 (5 bases). V lost 1 base and J lost 0, with 9 bases in between. This CDR3 is 15 amino acids long. The germline V gene encodes CDR1 SGHVS and CDR2 FQNEAQ. CDR3 region: CASSLGGWTNYGYTF. CDR3 in DNA: TGTGCCAGCAGCTTAGGGGGCTGGACTAACTATGGCTACACCTTC.

This clonotype came up many times. The rearrangement joins TRBV12-3 or TRBV12-4 to TRBJ1-1; perhaps TRBD1 as D (5 bases). The CDR3 contains 15 residues. V lost 3 bases and J 2 bases, leaving 13 bases between the germline ends. The CDR3 protein is CASSFGGTVNTEAFF. CDR3 nucleotide sequence: TGTGCCAGCAGTTTTGGTGGGACGGTAAACACTGAAGCTTTCTTT.

The chain carries TRBV7-6 and TRBJ2-3; 9 positions agree with TRBD1. J was trimmed by 6 bases and V by 1 base; bases with no gene match: 17. The CDR3 runs to 19 residues. Germline V gene lookup returns CDR1 SGHVS and CDR2 FNYEAQ. CDR3 loop: CASSLEPFRRGTGRDTQYF. DNA of the CDR3: TGTGCCAGCAGCTTAGAGCCGTTCCGGCGCGGGACAGGGAGGGATACGCAGTATTTT.

The genes are TRBV9 and TRBJ1-6, with no clear D. Germline CDR1 is SGDLS and CDR2 is YYNGEE. V gave up 3 bases and J gave up 9 bases, with 19 bases separating them. The CDR3 contains 16 residues. The CDR3 coding sequence is TGTGCCAGCAGCGCCAATCCGACCGCAACGAGTTCACCCCTCCACTTT. Translated: CASSANPTATSSPLHF.